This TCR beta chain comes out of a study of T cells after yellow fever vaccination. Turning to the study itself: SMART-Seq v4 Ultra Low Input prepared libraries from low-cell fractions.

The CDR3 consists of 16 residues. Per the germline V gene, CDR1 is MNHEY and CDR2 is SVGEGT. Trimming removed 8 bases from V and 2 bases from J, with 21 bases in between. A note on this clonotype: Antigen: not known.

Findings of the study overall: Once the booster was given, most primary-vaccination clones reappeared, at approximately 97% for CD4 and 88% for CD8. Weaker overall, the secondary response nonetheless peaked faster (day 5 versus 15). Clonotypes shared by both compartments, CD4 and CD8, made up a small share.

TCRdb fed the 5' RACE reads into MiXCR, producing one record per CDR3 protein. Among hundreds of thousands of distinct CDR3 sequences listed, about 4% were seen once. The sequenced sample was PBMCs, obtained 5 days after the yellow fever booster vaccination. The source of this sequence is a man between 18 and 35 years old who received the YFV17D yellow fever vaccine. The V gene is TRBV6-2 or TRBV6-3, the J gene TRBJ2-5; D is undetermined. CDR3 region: CASGPRAITRQETQYF. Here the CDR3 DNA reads TGTGCCAGCGGGCCAAGGGCCATCACCCGGCAAGAGACCCAGTACTTC.